This T cell receptor beta chain is from a study of shared clonotypes between healthy human individuals. Germline V gene sequence: CDR1 SGDLS, CDR2 YYNGEE. This CDR3 spans 16 amino acids. The V and J ends lost 0 bases and 2 bases respectively, with 13 bases between them. Per the original data handling: Because ImmunoSEQ provided only junction sequences with no quality scores, the filtering differed. Sequencing used immunoSEQ multiplex PCR; TCRdb keeps in-frame clones, though not all of them. V and J calls and clone size are copied from that table; D and trimming were computed from the DNA. Among millions of clones, 93% were seen once, and the ten largest hold approximately 0.4%. This clone was found once.

The clonotype was recovered from a young man in good health. Some clones in this sample may be carry-over from other donors' samples. Sequences were obtained from naive CD4+ T cells from PBMCs. The subset: CD45RA+ positively selected. This chain links TRBV9 with TRBJ2-3, with D possibly matching TRBD2 (5 bases). The CDR3 loop is CASSVGRARPTDTQYF. In nucleotides, the CDR3 is TGTGCCAGCAGCGTAGGGCGGGCTAGACCCACAGATACGCAGTATTTT.